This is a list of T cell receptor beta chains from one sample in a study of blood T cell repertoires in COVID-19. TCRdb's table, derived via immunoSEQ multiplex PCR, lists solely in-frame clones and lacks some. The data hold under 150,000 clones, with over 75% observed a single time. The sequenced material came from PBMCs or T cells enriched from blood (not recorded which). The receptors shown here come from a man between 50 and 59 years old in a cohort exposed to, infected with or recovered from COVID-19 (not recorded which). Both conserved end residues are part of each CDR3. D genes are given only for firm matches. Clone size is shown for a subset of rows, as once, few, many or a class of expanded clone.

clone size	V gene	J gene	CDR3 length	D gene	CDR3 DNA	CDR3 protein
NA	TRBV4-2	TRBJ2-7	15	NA	TGTGCCAGCAGCCAAGAGCGTCAGGGAAACTACGAGCAGTACTTC	CASSQERQGNYEQYF
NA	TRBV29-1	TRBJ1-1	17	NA	TGCAGCGTTGAAACGATATGGGCAGCAGGTAGGAACACTGAAGCTTTCTTT	CSVETIWAAGRNTEAFF
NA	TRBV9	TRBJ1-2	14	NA	TGTGCCAGCAGTCCGGACAGAAATTTCTATGGCTACACCTTC	CASSPDRNFYGYTF
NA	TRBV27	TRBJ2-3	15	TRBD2	TGTGCCAGCGGACCCGGACTAGCGAGCACAGATACGCAGTATTTT	CASGPGLASTDTQYF
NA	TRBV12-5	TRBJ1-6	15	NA	TGTGCTAGTGGTTTGTCGGCAGCGGGGAATTCACCCCTCCACTTT	CASGLSAAGNSPLHF
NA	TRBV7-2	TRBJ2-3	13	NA	TGTGCCAGCAGAGGGGGGGAAGGAAGCACGCAGTATTTT	CASRGGEGSTQYF
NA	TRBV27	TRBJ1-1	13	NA	TGTGCCAGCAGTTTTGGCAGGGGCACTGAAGCTTTCTTT	CASSFGRGTEAFF
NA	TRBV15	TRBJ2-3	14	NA	TGTGCCACCAGCAGAGATCAGGGCACAGATACGCAGTATTTT	CATSRDQGTDTQYF
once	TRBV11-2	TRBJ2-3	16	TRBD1	TGTGCCAGCAGCCTCCAACAGGGGGCCAGCACAGATACGCAGTATTTT	CASSLQQGASTDTQYF
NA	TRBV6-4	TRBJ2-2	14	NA	TGTGCCAGCAGTGCGGGACTGGACACCGGGGAGCTGTTTTTT	CASSAGLDTGELFF
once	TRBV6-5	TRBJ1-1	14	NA	TGTGCCAGCAGTTACTCATTCAAGAACACTGAAGCTTTCTTT	CASSYSFKNTEAFF
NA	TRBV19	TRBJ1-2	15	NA	TGTGCCAGTAGCTATGCCGGGACAACCCTGAGTGGCTACACCTTC	CASSYAGTTLSGYTF
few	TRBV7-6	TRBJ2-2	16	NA	TGTGCCAGCAGCTTGAGGCAAAGGCCGAGGGACGGGGAGCTGTTTTTT	CASSLRQRPRDGELFF
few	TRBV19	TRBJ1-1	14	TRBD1	TGTGCCAGTAGTTCGTCAGGGGGTTCGGTTGAAGCTTTCTTT	CASSSSGGSVEAFF
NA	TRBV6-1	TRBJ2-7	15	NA	TGTGCCAGCAGTGAAACTCTCAGGGGCTCCTACGAGCAGTACTTC	CASSETLRGSYEQYF
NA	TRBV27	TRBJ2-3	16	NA	TGTGCCAGCAGCTTAAATCCGCCAGGGCCCACAGATACGCAGTATTTT	CASSLNPPGPTDTQYF
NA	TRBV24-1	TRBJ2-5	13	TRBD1	TGTGCCACCGGGGACAGTTCTCAAGAGACCCAGTACTTC	CATGDSSQETQYF
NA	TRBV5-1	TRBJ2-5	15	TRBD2	TGCGCCAGCAGCTCCCTCCCGGGGGGCCAAGAGACCCAGTACTTC	CASSSLPGGQETQYF
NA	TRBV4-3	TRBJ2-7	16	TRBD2	TGCGCCAGCAGCCAAGATGCGCGGGGGGGCTCCTACGAGCAGTACTTC	CASSQDARGGSYEQYF
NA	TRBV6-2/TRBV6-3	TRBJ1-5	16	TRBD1	TGTGCCAGCAGCCCTACCGGGACAGGGCAACATCAGCCCCAGCATTTT	CASSPTGTGQHQPQHF
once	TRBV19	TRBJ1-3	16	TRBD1	TGTGCCAGTAGTATTGGACAGGGCGGCCTCGGAAACACCATATATTTT	CASSIGQGGLGNTIYF
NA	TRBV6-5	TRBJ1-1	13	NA	TGTGCCAGCAGTAGGGCCAGGGCCGACGAAGCTTTCTTT	CASSRARADEAFF
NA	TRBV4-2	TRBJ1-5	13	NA	TGTGCCAGCAGCCAAGAGGCGGGACAGCCCCAGCATTTT	CASSQEAGQPQHF
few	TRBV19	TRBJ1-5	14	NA	TGTGCCAGTAGTAACAGGGAGATCAATCAGCCCCAGCATTTT	CASSNREINQPQHF
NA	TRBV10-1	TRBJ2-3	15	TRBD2	TGCGCCAGCAGTGAGAGGCGGGGGGGCCTGGGTACGCAGTATTTT	CASSERRGGLGTQYF
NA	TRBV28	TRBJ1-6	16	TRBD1	TGTGCCAGCAGGGGACAGGGGGTCTCCTATAATTCACCCCTCCACTTT	CASRGQGVSYNSPLHF
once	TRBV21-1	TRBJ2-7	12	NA	TGTGCCGCGCCACAGGGTTCCTACGAGCAGTACTTC	CAAPQGSYEQYF
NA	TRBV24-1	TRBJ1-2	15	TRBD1	TGTGCCACCAGTGACCCACAGGGGGGGATCTATGGCTACACCTTC	CATSDPQGGIYGYTF
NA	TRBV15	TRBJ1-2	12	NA	TGTGCCACCAGCAGAGGAGGGTATGGCTACACCTTC	CATSRGGYGYTF
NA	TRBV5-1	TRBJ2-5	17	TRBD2	TGCGCCAGCAGCTTACTGCTGACTAGCTATATCCAAGAGACCCAGTACTTC	CASSLLLTSYIQETQYF
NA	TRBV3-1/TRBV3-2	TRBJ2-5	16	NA	TGTGCCAGCACCAGAGGCTCCGGGGTAATCCAAGAGACCCAGTACTTC	CASTRGSGVIQETQYF
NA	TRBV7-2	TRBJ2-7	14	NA	TGTGCCAGCAGCTCCCCGGACAGCTCCTACGAGCAGTACTTC	CASSSPDSSYEQYF
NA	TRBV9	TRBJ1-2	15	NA	TGTGCCAGCAGTGGACGGGATCCCCAGAACTATGGCTACACCTTC	CASSGRDPQNYGYTF
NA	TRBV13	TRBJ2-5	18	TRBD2	TGTGCCAGCAGCCCTAGGATGGCTAGCGGGAGGGGCAGGGAGACCCAGTACTTC	CASSPRMASGRGRETQYF
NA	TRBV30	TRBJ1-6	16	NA	TGTGCCTGGAATCAAGGCAGGGGATCCTATAATTCACCCCTCCACTTT	CAWNQGRGSYNSPLHF
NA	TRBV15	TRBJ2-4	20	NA	TGTGCCACCAGCAGAGATACGTCCCTACCAGGGCTTCTAGCCAAAAACATTCAGTACTTC	CATSRDTSLPGLLAKNIQYF
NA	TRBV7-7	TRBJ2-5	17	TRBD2	TGTGCCAGCAGCTTCGGACTAGCGGGGGGAAGTGGAGAGACCCAGTACTTC	CASSFGLAGGSGETQYF
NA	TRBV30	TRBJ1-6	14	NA	TGTGCCTGGACCGGGCAGGGGCGGAATTCACCCCTCCACTTT	CAWTGQGRNSPLHF
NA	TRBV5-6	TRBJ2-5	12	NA	TGTGCCAGCAGCAGACCATTGGAGGCCCAGTACTTC	CASSRPLEAQYF
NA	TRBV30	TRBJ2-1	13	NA	TGTGCCTGGGAGAGGAGCTCCTACAATGAGCAGTTCTTC	CAWERSSYNEQFF
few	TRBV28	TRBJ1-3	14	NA	TGTGCCAGCAGTAGGAGAGACTCTGGAAACACCATATATTTT	CASSRRDSGNTIYF
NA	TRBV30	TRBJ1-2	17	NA	TGTGCCTGGAGTACTACCCCACCGCCGGTCGCTAACTATGGCTACACCTTC	CAWSTTPPPVANYGYTF
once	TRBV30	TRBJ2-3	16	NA	TGTGCCTGGACCCCCCCTCTTGGAGCTAGCACAGATACGCAGTATTTT	CAWTPPLGASTDTQYF
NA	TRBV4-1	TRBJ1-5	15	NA	TGCGCCAGCAGCGATAAGGGGGTTAGCAATCAGCCCCAGCATTTT	CASSDKGVSNQPQHF
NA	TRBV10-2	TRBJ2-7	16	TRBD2	TGCGCCAGCAGTGAAGGGATAGCGGGAGTATTCTACGAGCAGTACTTC	CASSEGIAGVFYEQYF
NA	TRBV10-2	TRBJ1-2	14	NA	TGCGCCAGCAGTGAAGGGGATTGGGACTATGGCTACACCTTC	CASSEGDWDYGYTF
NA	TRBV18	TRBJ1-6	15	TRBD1	TGTGCCAGCTCACAGGACAGGGGGTATAATTCACCCCTCCACTTT	CASSQDRGYNSPLHF
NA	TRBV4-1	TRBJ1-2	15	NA	TGCGCCAGCAGCCAAGAAAAATCAGGGAACTATGGCTACACCTTC	CASSQEKSGNYGYTF
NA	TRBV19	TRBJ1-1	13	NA	TGTGCCAGTAGTATAGCGGTGAACACTGAAGCTTTCTTT	CASSIAVNTEAFF